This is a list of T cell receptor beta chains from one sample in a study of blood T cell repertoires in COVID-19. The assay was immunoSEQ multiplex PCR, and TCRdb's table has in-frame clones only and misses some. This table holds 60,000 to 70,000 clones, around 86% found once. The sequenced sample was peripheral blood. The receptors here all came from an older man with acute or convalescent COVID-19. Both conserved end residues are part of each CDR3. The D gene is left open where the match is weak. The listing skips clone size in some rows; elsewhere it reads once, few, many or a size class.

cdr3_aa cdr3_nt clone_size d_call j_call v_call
CATRQAGGANVLTF TGTGCCACGAGACAGGCTGGCGGGGCCAACGTCCTGACTTTC once NA TRBJ2-6 TRBV10-3
CSVEEWTRTPNTQYF TGCAGCGTTGAAGAGTGGACTAGGACCCCCAATACGCAGTATTTT once TRBD2 TRBJ2-3 TRBV29-1
CASSMDDRVNQPQHF TGTGCCAGTAGTATGGACGACAGGGTAAATCAGCCCCAGCATTTT NA TRBD1 TRBJ1-5 TRBV19
CASTAGQFSSGANVLTF TGTGCCAGCACCGCGGGCCAGTTTTCCTCTGGGGCCAACGTCCTGACTTTC NA NA TRBJ2-6 TRBV19
CASSQQGLQVYGYTF TGTGCCAGCAGCCAACAGGGGCTGCAGGTCTATGGCTACACCTTC NA NA TRBJ1-2 TRBV4-2
CASSLGSGTKEFF TGTGCCAGCAGTTTAGGTAGCGGGACCAAAGAGTTCTTC once TRBD2 TRBJ2-1 TRBV12-3/TRBV12-4
CASSGQQGAMNYGYTF TGTGCCAGCAGCGGACAACAGGGGGCTATGAACTATGGCTACACCTTC NA TRBD1 TRBJ1-2 TRBV9
CASSSYIGGGPLYEQYF TGTGCCAGCAGCTCTTATATCGGGGGAGGGCCTCTATACGAGCAGTACTTC NA TRBD2 TRBJ2-7 TRBV7-2
CASSLTESGRYEQYF TGTGCCAGCAGCCTAACGGAGAGCGGGAGGTACGAGCAGTACTTC once TRBD2 TRBJ2-7 TRBV7-8
CASSFSAAGGRGEQFF TGTGCCAGCAGTTTCAGCGCGGCGGGAGGGAGGGGTGAGCAGTTCTTC NA TRBD2 TRBJ2-1 TRBV28